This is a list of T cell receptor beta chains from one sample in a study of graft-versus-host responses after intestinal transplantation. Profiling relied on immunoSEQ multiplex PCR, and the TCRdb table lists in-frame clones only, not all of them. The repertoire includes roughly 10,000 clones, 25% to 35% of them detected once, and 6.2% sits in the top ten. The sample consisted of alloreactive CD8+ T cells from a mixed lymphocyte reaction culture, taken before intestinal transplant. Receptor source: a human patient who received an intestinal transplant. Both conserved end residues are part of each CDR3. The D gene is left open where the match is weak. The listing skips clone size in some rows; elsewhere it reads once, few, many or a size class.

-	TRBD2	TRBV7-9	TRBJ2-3	CASSGGTSGADTQYF	TGTGCCAGCAGCGGCGGGACTAGCGGGGCAGATACGCAGTATTTT
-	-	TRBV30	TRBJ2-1	CAGLRWGGGGESSYNEQFF	TGTGCCGGATTGAGGTGGGGTGGAGGTGGGGAGAGCTCCTACAATGAGCAGTTCTTC
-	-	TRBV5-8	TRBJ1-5	CASSLGVARDQPQHF	TGTGCCAGCAGCCTAGGGGTTGCACGCGATCAGCCCCAGCATTTT
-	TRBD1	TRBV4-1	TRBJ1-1	CASSQYTGVAFF	TGCGCCAGCAGCCAATACACAGGGGTCGCTTTCTTT
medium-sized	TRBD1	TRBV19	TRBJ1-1	CASSPSGQGSEAFF	TGTGCCAGTAGTCCCTCGGGACAGGGGAGTGAAGCTTTCTTT
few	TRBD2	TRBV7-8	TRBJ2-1	CASSLDLLAGGNNEQFF	TGTGCCAGCAGCTTAGACCTACTAGCGGGGGGTAACAATGAGCAGTTCTTC
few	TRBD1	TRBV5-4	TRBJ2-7	CASSQDIGTGFYEQYF	TGTGCCAGCAGCCAAGATATCGGGACAGGGTTCTACGAGCAGTACTTC
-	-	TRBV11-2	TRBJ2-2	CASSPPGGELFF	TGTGCCAGCAGCCCACCGGGCGGGGAGCTGTTTTTT
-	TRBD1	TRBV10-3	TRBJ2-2	CAISDLDDWTGPWGGELFF	TGTGCCATCAGTGACCTCGATGATTGGACAGGGCCGTGGGGCGGGGAGCTGTTTTTT
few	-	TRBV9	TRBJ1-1	CASSVGGATEAFF	TGTGCCAGCAGCGTCGGGGGAGCGACTGAAGCTTTCTTT
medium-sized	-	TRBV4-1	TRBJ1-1	CASSQDSGGLEAFF	TGCGCCAGCAGCCAAGATTCGGGTGGACTCGAAGCTTTCTTT
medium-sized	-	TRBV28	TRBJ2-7	CASSLTAGRFYEQYF	TGTGCCAGCAGTTTGACGGCAGGGAGGTTCTACGAGCAGTACTTC
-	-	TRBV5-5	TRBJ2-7	CASSSTGYEQYF	TGTGCCAGCAGCTCGACAGGCTACGAGCAGTACTTC
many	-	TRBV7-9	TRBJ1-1	CASSLGVAGHTEAFF	TGTGCCAGCAGCTTAGGTGTCGCCGGTCACACTGAAGCTTTCTTT
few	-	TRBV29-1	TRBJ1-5	CSADLGGDQPQHF	TGCAGCGCCGATTTGGGGGGGGATCAGCCCCAGCATTTT
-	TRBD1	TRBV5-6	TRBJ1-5	CASSLWVGQGAGQPQHF	TGTGCCAGCAGCTTGTGGGTGGGACAGGGGGCTGGTCAGCCCCAGCATTTT
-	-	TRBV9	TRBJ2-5	CASSVGGPLETQYF	TGTGCCAGCAGTGTCGGTGGGCCCCTAGAGACCCAGTACTTC
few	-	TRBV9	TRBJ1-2	CASSEGRGYGYTF	TGTGCCAGCAGCGAAGGCAGGGGCTATGGCTACACCTTC